This TCR beta chain is from a study of T cells after somatic rescue of genetic block. TCRdb's table, derived via immunoSEQ multiplex PCR, lists solely in-frame clones and lacks some. The data contain around 52,000 clones, 90% to 97% of them singletons. The sequence came from a child under two years old. The material sequenced was peripheral blood mononuclear cells (PBMCs).

This CDR3 reads CASSQDSGSSYNEQFF. The DNA for the CDR3 is TGCGCCAGCAGCCAAGATAGCGGGAGCTCCTACAATGAGCAGTTCTTC. The rearrangement links TRBV4-3 to TRBJ2-1; 9 bases are a match to TRBD2. V lost 0 bases and J lost 0; bases outside the gene matches: 0. Germline V gene sequence: CDR1 LGHNA, CDR2 YSLEER. This CDR3 is built from 16 residues.